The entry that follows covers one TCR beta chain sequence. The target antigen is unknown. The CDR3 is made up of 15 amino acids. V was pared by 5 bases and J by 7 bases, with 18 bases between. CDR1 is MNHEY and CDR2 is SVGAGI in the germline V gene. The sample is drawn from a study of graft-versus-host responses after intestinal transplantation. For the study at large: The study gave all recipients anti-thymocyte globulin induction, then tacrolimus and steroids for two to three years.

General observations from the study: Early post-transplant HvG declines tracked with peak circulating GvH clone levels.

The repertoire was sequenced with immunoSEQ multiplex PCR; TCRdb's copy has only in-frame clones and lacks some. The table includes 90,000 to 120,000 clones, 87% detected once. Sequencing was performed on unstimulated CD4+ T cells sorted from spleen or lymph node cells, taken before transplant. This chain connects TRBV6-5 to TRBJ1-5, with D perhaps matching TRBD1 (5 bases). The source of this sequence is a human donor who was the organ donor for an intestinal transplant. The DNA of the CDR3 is TGTGCCAGCAGTGCCACCCCGGGGGGTGGGCAGCCCCAGCATTTT. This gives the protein CASSATPGGGQPQHF.